This passage covers 2 T cell receptor beta chains from one sample sequenced in a study of blood T cell repertoires in COVID-19. Assay: immunoSEQ multiplex PCR; the TCRdb copy retains only in-frame clones and omits some. Of 280,000 or so clones in the sample, less than 85% were seen once. What was sequenced was PBMCs or T cells enriched from blood (not recorded which). The origin of the receptors is a woman aged 50 to 60 who had recovered from COVID-19.

V usage is TRBV3-1 (or the pseudogene TRBV3-2) and J usage is TRBJ1-3; TRBD1 matches at 9 bases. CDR3 length: 17 amino acids. CDR1 LGHDT and CDR2 YNNKEL come from the germline V gene (reference sequence). Unmatched junction bases numbered 7, after V lost 4 bases and J lost 0 bases. The CDR3 bases are TGTGCCAGCAGCCCCCGGGACAGGGTTAGCTCTGGAAACACCATATATTTT. Residues: CASSPRDRVSSGNTIYF.

The CDR3 sequence: CASSFILGGTDTQYF. DNA of the CDR3: TGCGCCAGCAGCTTTATTCTGGGGGGAACAGATACGCAGTATTTT. The chain employs TRBV5-1 and TRBJ2-3, with a weak D call TRBD2 (6 bases). Germline V gene lookup returns CDR1 SGHRS and CDR2 YFSETQ. V was shortened by 2 bases and J by 3 bases, with 13 bases between the two germline ends. The CDR3 is 15 amino acids. Based on the CDR3 plus reference TRBV5-1 and TRBJ2-3, the full variable domain is KAGVTQTPRYLIKTRGQQVTLSCSPISGHRSVSWYQQTPGQGLQFLFEYFSETQRNKGNFPGRFSGRQFSNSRSEMNVSTLELGDSALYLCASSFILGGTDTQYFGPGTRLTVL.